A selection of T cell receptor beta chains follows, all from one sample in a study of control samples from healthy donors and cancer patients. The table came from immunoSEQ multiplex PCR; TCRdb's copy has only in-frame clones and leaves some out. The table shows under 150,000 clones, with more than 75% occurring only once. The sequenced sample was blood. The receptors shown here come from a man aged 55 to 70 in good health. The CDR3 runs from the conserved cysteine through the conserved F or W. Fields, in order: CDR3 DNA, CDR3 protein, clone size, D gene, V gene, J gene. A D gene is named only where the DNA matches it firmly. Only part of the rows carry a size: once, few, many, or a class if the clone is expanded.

CDR3 DNA: TGTGCCAGCAGCTTGGCGGCAGTTCAAGGAAACACCATATATTTT
CDR3 protein: CASSLAAVQGNTIYF
clone size: once
D gene: .
V gene: TRBV5-6
J gene: TRBJ1-3

CDR3 DNA: TGTGCCAGCAGTTATGATGGGGCCAACGTCCTGACTTTC
CDR3 protein: CASSYDGANVLTF
clone size: .
D gene: .
V gene: TRBV6-5
J gene: TRBJ2-6

CDR3 DNA: TGTGCCAGCTCACCAGAGGTTAGCAATCAGCCCCAGCATTTT
CDR3 protein: CASSPEVSNQPQHF
clone size: .
D gene: .
V gene: TRBV18
J gene: TRBJ1-5

CDR3 DNA: TGTGCCACCAGTGATTCTCCAGGGACCTATGGCTACACCTTC
CDR3 protein: CATSDSPGTYGYTF
clone size: .
D gene: .
V gene: TRBV24-1
J gene: TRBJ1-2

CDR3 DNA: TGTGCCAGCAAGCGAGCAGGAATGAACACTGAAGCTTTCTTT
CDR3 protein: CASKRAGMNTEAFF
clone size: .
D gene: .
V gene: TRBV14
J gene: TRBJ1-1

CDR3 DNA: TGTGCCAGCAGTCATGCGGACTACGAGCAGTACTTC
CDR3 protein: CASSHADYEQYF
clone size: .
D gene: .
V gene: TRBV2
J gene: TRBJ2-7

CDR3 DNA: TGTGCCGGATCAGTAGCAGGGTACAATGAGCAGTTCTTC
CDR3 protein: CAGSVAGYNEQFF
clone size: .
D gene: .
V gene: TRBV6-5
J gene: TRBJ2-1

CDR3 DNA: TGTGCCAGCAGCCTTTCAGGGGGCTATGGCTACACCTTC
CDR3 protein: CASSLSGGYGYTF
clone size: .
D gene: TRBD1
V gene: TRBV5-6
J gene: TRBJ1-2

CDR3 DNA: TGTGCCAGCAGCGTGACGGGGAACACTGAAGCTTTCTTT
CDR3 protein: CASSVTGNTEAFF
clone size: .
D gene: .
V gene: TRBV9
J gene: TRBJ1-1

CDR3 DNA: TGTGCCAGCAGCGGAGACCGGGACAGGGGACGAAGGTATGGCTACACCTTC
CDR3 protein: CASSGDRDRGRRYGYTF
clone size: once
D gene: TRBD1
V gene: TRBV7-2
J gene: TRBJ1-2

CDR3 DNA: TGTGCCAGCAGCTTAAGCCCAGCGGGGGTCACCGGGGAGCTGTTTTTT
CDR3 protein: CASSLSPAGVTGELFF
clone size: .
D gene: TRBD2
V gene: TRBV7-9
J gene: TRBJ2-2

CDR3 DNA: TGTGCCAGCAGCTTAGTGAGGGGGGACTCTGGAAACACCATATATTTT
CDR3 protein: CASSLVRGDSGNTIYF
clone size: .
D gene: .
V gene: TRBV7-8
J gene: TRBJ1-3

CDR3 DNA: TGTGCCAGTAGTTTGGGACCGGGAAATTCACCCCTCCACTTT
CDR3 protein: CASSLGPGNSPLHF
clone size: .
D gene: .
V gene: TRBV19
J gene: TRBJ1-6

CDR3 DNA: TGTGCCAGCAGCCAAGACTTGGGGGGGGACCTATACAATGAGCAGTTCTTC
CDR3 protein: CASSQDLGGDLYNEQFF
clone size: .
D gene: TRBD2
V gene: TRBV14
J gene: TRBJ2-1

CDR3 DNA: TGTGCCACCAGTGATTTCCTGTCCCGGGAAAAGTTCTTC
CDR3 protein: CATSDFLSREKFF
clone size: .
D gene: .
V gene: TRBV24-1
J gene: TRBJ2-1

CDR3 DNA: TGTGCCAATATCGGACTTATCACCGGGGAGCTGTTTTTT
CDR3 protein: CANIGLITGELFF
clone size: once
D gene: .
V gene: TRBV19
J gene: TRBJ2-2

CDR3 DNA: TGTGCCACCAGTGATTCGCACTCCTACGAGCAGTACTTC
CDR3 protein: CATSDSHSYEQYF
clone size: .
D gene: .
V gene: TRBV24-1
J gene: TRBJ2-7

CDR3 DNA: TGTGCCAGCAGCTTGGCTGGCACAGATACGCAGTATTTT
CDR3 protein: CASSLAGTDTQYF
clone size: .
D gene: .
V gene: TRBV5-4
J gene: TRBJ2-3

CDR3 DNA: TGTGCCAGTAGTGTTGGACGGAATAACTATGGCTACACCTTC
CDR3 protein: CASSVGRNNYGYTF
clone size: .
D gene: .
V gene: TRBV19
J gene: TRBJ1-2

CDR3 DNA: TGTGCCAGCTCACCCCGGTCGGGGAACACTGAAGCTTTCTTT
CDR3 protein: CASSPRSGNTEAFF
clone size: .
D gene: .
V gene: TRBV18
J gene: TRBJ1-1

CDR3 DNA: TGTGCCAGCAGCCTCCGGGACACCCCTTCGAATGGCTACACCTTC
CDR3 protein: CASSLRDTPSNGYTF
clone size: .
D gene: .
V gene: TRBV5-6
J gene: TRBJ1-2

CDR3 DNA: TGTGCCAGCTCACCGAAAGGACAGCAATACGAGCAGTACTTC
CDR3 protein: CASSPKGQQYEQYF
clone size: .
D gene: .
V gene: TRBV18
J gene: TRBJ2-7

CDR3 DNA: TGTGCCAGCAGCCCGGGACCCTCGAAGGACTATGGCTACACCTTC
CDR3 protein: CASSPGPSKDYGYTF
clone size: .
D gene: .
V gene: TRBV6-5
J gene: TRBJ1-2

CDR3 DNA: TGCGCCAGCAGCCTACAACTTCTGGGGGGAGGATCTAACTATGGCTACACCTTC
CDR3 protein: CASSLQLLGGGSNYGYTF
clone size: .
D gene: .
V gene: TRBV4-3
J gene: TRBJ1-2

CDR3 DNA: TGTGCCTCCAGAGTAACCCAGAACACTGAAGCTTTCTTT
CDR3 protein: CASRVTQNTEAFF
clone size: .
D gene: .
V gene: TRBV19
J gene: TRBJ1-1

CDR3 DNA: TGTGCCAGAAGTTGGACAGTTCCCTATAACACTGAAGCTTTCTTT
CDR3 protein: CARSWTVPYNTEAFF
clone size: .
D gene: .
V gene: TRBV5-3
J gene: TRBJ1-1

CDR3 DNA: TGTGCCTGGAGCGACGGGACTTTAGTAAATGAAAAACTGTTTTTT
CDR3 protein: CAWSDGTLVNEKLFF
clone size: .
D gene: .
V gene: TRBV30
J gene: TRBJ1-4

CDR3 DNA: TGTGCCAGCGCTCGGACAGCAGGCCGGGAGCAGTTCTTC
CDR3 protein: CASARTAGREQFF
clone size: .
D gene: .
V gene: TRBV6-5
J gene: TRBJ2-1

CDR3 DNA: TGTGCCAGCAGTTTTAACAGGGGTTATGGCTACACCTTC
CDR3 protein: CASSFNRGYGYTF
clone size: .
D gene: TRBD1
V gene: TRBV28
J gene: TRBJ1-2

CDR3 DNA: TGTGCCAGCAGTGAGCTAGCGGGGGGAGTACGACCGCAGTACTTC
CDR3 protein: CASSELAGGVRPQYF
clone size: .
D gene: TRBD2
V gene: TRBV2
J gene: TRBJ2-7

CDR3 DNA: TGTGCCAGCAGCCTCCGGGACAGGGGCTACGAGCAGTACTTC
CDR3 protein: CASSLRDRGYEQYF
clone size: .
D gene: TRBD1
V gene: TRBV9
J gene: TRBJ2-7

CDR3 DNA: TGCAGTGCTAGTCGGTCCACAGCATATAATTCACCCCTCCACTTT
CDR3 protein: CSASRSTAYNSPLHF
clone size: .
D gene: .
V gene: TRBV20-1
J gene: TRBJ1-6

CDR3 DNA: TGTGCCCTCAAAGGGCAATTGCCGAACACCGGGGAGCTGTTTTTT
CDR3 protein: CALKGQLPNTGELFF
clone size: once
D gene: .
V gene: TRBV30
J gene: TRBJ2-2

CDR3 DNA: TGTGCCAGCAGAGGACAGGGTAACACTGAAGCTTTCTTT
CDR3 protein: CASRGQGNTEAFF
clone size: .
D gene: TRBD1
V gene: TRBV14
J gene: TRBJ1-1

CDR3 DNA: TGTGCCAGCAGCTTGGATTGGAGTGGACCCCTCCACTTT
CDR3 protein: CASSLDWSGPLHF
clone size: .
D gene: .
V gene: TRBV5-4
J gene: TRBJ1-6

CDR3 DNA: TGTGCCAGCAGCCAAGTGTCAGGGGGTTATGGCTACACCTTC
CDR3 protein: CASSQVSGGYGYTF
clone size: .
D gene: TRBD1
V gene: TRBV3-1/TRBV3-2
J gene: TRBJ1-2

CDR3 DNA: TGTGCCAGCAGTTACGGAGGGGCTGGGAACACAGATACGCAGTATTTT
CDR3 protein: CASSYGGAGNTDTQYF
clone size: .
D gene: .
V gene: TRBV6-6
J gene: TRBJ2-3

CDR3 DNA: TGTGCCAGCAGCTTGGGAGGTGTAGCCAAAAACATTCAGTACTTC
CDR3 protein: CASSLGGVAKNIQYF
clone size: .
D gene: .
V gene: TRBV5-5
J gene: TRBJ2-4

CDR3 DNA: TGTGCCAGCAGCCAAGTAGGGGGTGCCGGGGAGCTGTTTTTT
CDR3 protein: CASSQVGGAGELFF
clone size: .
D gene: .
V gene: TRBV3-1/TRBV3-2
J gene: TRBJ2-2

CDR3 DNA: TGTGCCAGCAGTCGATTTCAGCCCCAGCATTTT
CDR3 protein: CASSRFQPQHF
clone size: .
D gene: .
V gene: TRBV5-8
J gene: TRBJ1-5

CDR3 DNA: TGTGCCAGTACCGCTACCGGGACAGGGCAAGGCTACACCTTC
CDR3 protein: CASTATGTGQGYTF
clone size: .
D gene: TRBD1
V gene: TRBV19
J gene: TRBJ1-2

CDR3 DNA: TGTGCCAGCAGTTTGGGGACAGGGGGCCGGAGGTCACCCCTCCACTTT
CDR3 protein: CASSLGTGGRRSPLHF
clone size: .
D gene: TRBD1
V gene: TRBV28
J gene: TRBJ1-6

CDR3 DNA: TGTGCCAGCAGCCTAGGTACAGGACAAACTAATGAAAAACTGTTTTTT
CDR3 protein: CASSLGTGQTNEKLFF
clone size: .
D gene: .
V gene: TRBV5-4
J gene: TRBJ1-4

CDR3 DNA: TGTGCCAGCAGCTTAGATCCAGGGAATGGCTACACCTTC
CDR3 protein: CASSLDPGNGYTF
clone size: .
D gene: .
V gene: TRBV7-2
J gene: TRBJ1-2

CDR3 DNA: TGTGCCTGGAGTGTAATAGAGGGGATCATAGCGAACTATGGCTACACCTTC
CDR3 protein: CAWSVIEGIIANYGYTF
clone size: .
D gene: .
V gene: TRBV30
J gene: TRBJ1-2

CDR3 DNA: TGTGCCAGCAGCTTAGCTGGGGGCAACACTGAAGCTTTCTTT
CDR3 protein: CASSLAGGNTEAFF
clone size: .
D gene: .
V gene: TRBV7-2
J gene: TRBJ1-1

CDR3 DNA: TGTGCCAGCAGCTTGGAGAGGGATGAAAAACTGTTTTTT
CDR3 protein: CASSLERDEKLFF
clone size: .
D gene: .
V gene: TRBV7-2
J gene: TRBJ1-4

CDR3 DNA: TGTGCCAGCAGCTTGACAGGGACTGAAGCTTTCTTT
CDR3 protein: CASSLTGTEAFF
clone size: .
D gene: TRBD1
V gene: TRBV7-9
J gene: TRBJ1-1

CDR3 DNA: TGTGCCAGCAGCCAATCAGGGGCCAACTATGGCTACACCTTC
CDR3 protein: CASSQSGANYGYTF
clone size: .
D gene: .
V gene: TRBV16
J gene: TRBJ1-2

CDR3 DNA: TGCGCCAGCAGCGCAATCCCGACAGCCACTGAAGCTTTCTTT
CDR3 protein: CASSAIPTATEAFF
clone size: .
D gene: .
V gene: TRBV5-1
J gene: TRBJ1-1

CDR3 DNA: TGTGCCAGTAGTATGCGAGAGTACAATGAGCAGTTCTTC
CDR3 protein: CASSMREYNEQFF
clone size: .
D gene: .
V gene: TRBV19
J gene: TRBJ2-1

CDR3 DNA: TGCGCCAGCAGCCTGAACCCACAGGGCGGGGACCGCACAGATACGCAGTATTTT
CDR3 protein: CASSLNPQGGDRTDTQYF
clone size: once
D gene: .
V gene: TRBV5-1
J gene: TRBJ2-3

CDR3 DNA: TGTGCCAGCCGGGGCGGCTACGCGAACACCGGGGAGCTGTTTTTT
CDR3 protein: CASRGGYANTGELFF
clone size: .
D gene: .
V gene: TRBV18
J gene: TRBJ2-2